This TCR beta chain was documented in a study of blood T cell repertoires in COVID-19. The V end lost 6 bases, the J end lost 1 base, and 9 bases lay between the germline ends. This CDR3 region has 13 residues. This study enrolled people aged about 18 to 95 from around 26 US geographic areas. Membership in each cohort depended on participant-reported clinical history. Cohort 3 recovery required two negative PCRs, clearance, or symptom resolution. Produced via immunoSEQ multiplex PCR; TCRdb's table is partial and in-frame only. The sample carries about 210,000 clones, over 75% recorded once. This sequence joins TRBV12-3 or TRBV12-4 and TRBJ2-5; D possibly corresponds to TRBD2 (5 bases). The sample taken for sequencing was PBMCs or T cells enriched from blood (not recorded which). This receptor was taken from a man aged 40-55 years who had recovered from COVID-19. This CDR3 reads CASRFGGQETQYF. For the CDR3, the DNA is TGTGCCAGCAGGTTTGGAGGCCAAGAGACCCAGTACTTC.